These 19 T cell receptor beta chains were sequenced from one sample in a study of regulatory T cells in long-lasting Graves disease. Construction of TCR beta libraries relied on iRepertoire HTBI primers and on Arm-PCR targeting CDR3 regions. One entry per CDR3 protein, called by TCRdb with MiXCR from the multiplex PCR reads. This sample carries 620,000 or so distinct CDR3 sequences, under 20% of them seen once, and the ten largest clones take roughly 18%. The time point: newly diagnosed GD, antithyroid drugs for less than 3 months. The authors made the TCR library using RNA they extracted from PBMCs. These data also formed part of another study, on T cells in Graves' hyperthyroidism and ophthalmopathy.

The specimen comprised peripheral blood mononuclear cells (PBMCs), sampled at new diagnosis, from a patient treated with antithyroid drugs. All receptors come from a young woman with Graves disease.

There are many counts of this clonotype. This chain joins TRBV7-2 and TRBJ2-3; D is perhaps TRBD1 (6 bases). CDR1 is SGHTA, CDR2 FQGNSA, per germline. This CDR3 contains 15 residues. The V and J ends lost 5 bases and 1 base respectively, with 13 bases between them. The CDR3 spells CASSRRTERTDTQYF. The CDR3 coding sequence is TGTGCCAGCAGCCGCCGGACAGAACGCACAGATACGCAGTATTTT.

This clonotype was seen at least ten times. The rearrangement joins TRBV7-8 to TRBJ2-7; D uncertain. The CDR3 consists of 13 residues. Trimming took off 4 bases at V and 1 base at J, with 8 bases between the two ends. The germline V gene has CDR1 SGHVS and CDR2 FQNEAQ. CDR3 residues: CASSSTTSYEQYF. The CDR3 DNA reads TGTGCCAGCAGCTCCACGACTTCCTACGAGCAGTACTTC.

Turning to this clonotype: A much larger clone is a single base away; this may be a read error. The chain has TRBV20-1 and TRBJ1-5; 8 nucleotides match TRBD1. The trim removed 5 bases at V and 2 bases at J, leaving 8 bases unmatched. This CDR3 spans 15 amino acids. Germline V CDR1 and CDR2: DFQATT, SNEGSKA (reference sequence). CDR3 residues: CSASGQAEGNQPQHF. The CDR3 DNA sequence: TGCAGTGCTTCGGGACAGGCTGAGGGCAATCAGCCCCAGCATTTT.

The chain has TRBV9 and TRBJ2-7; D is tentatively TRBD1 or TRBD2 (5 bases each). Trimming took 4 bases from V and 6 from J, leaving 20 bases between them. This CDR3 is 15 amino acids long. CDR1 SGDLS and CDR2 YYNGEE come from the germline V gene. This chain's CDR3 is CASSPTLGPNSEQYF. In DNA form, the CDR3 reads TGTGCCAGCAGCCCAACATTGGGACCGAACAGCGAGCAGTACTTC. The whole variable domain, remainder taken from reference TRBV9 and TRBJ2-7, is DSGVTQTPKHLITATGQRVTLRCSPRSGDLSVYWYQQSLDQGLQFLIQYYNGEERAKGNILERFSAQQFPDLHSELNLSSLELGDSALYFCASSPTLGPNSEQYFGPGTRLTVT.

This clonotype was counted many times. CDR3 DNA: TGTGCCAGCAGCTACCCCGCGGGAACGACCTACGAGCAGTACTTC. Translating gives CASSYPAGTTYEQYF. V usage is TRBV7-2 and J usage is TRBJ2-7, with D possibly matching TRBD2 (6 bases). The CDR3 totals 15 residues. Trimming took off 4 bases at V and 2 bases at J, with 15 bases between the two ends. From germline, CDR1 is SGHTA and CDR2 FQGNSA.

This clonotype was observed many times. The J gene is TRBJ2-5, the V gene TRBV29-1; no firm D call. CDR1 is SQVTM and CDR2 is ANQGSEA in the germline V gene. Trimming stripped 0 bases from V and 5 bases from J, with 10 bases between. This CDR3 spans 13 amino acids. The CDR3 protein is CSVEDQGRETQYF. The CDR3 DNA reads TGCAGCGTTGAAGATCAAGGGCGGGAGACCCAGTACTTC.

This clonotype was detected a few times. CDR3 amino acids: CATSERTGDRPYNEQFF. The CDR3 region has the DNA TGTGCCACCAGTGAGAGGACAGGGGACCGCCCCTACAATGAGCAGTTCTTC. This chain joins TRBV24-1 and TRBJ2-1, with TRBD1 identical over 9 bases. This CDR3 has 17 residues. Unmatched junction bases numbered 8, after V lost 4 bases and J lost 2 bases. CDR1 KGHDR and CDR2 SFDVKD come from the germline V gene.

This clonotype appeared a few times. The chain has TRBV7-2 and TRBJ2-7; possibly TRBD1 or TRBD2 for D (5 bases each). Germline lookup yields CDR1 SGHTA and CDR2 FQGNSA. V lost 5 bases, J lost 2 bases, and 13 bases lay in between. The CDR3 has 14 amino acids. The CDR3 loop is CTSSLQRGAYEQYF. In nucleotides, the CDR3 is TGTACCAGCAGCCTGCAGCGAGGGGCCTACGAGCAGTACTTC.

The table lists this clonotype with many counts. The chain is built from TRBV12-3 or TRBV12-4 and TRBJ2-1, with 8 bases aligning to TRBD1. V lost 4 bases and J lost 2; bases outside the gene matches: 7. The CDR3 loop spans 16 amino acids. The CDR3 is CASSYRGQGTYNEQFF. DNA for the CDR3: TGTGCCAGCAGTTATAGAGGACAGGGTACCTACAATGAGCAGTTCTTC.

This clonotype was counted at least ten times. The V call is TRBV7-8, the J call TRBJ2-1, with D maybe TRBD2 (6 bases). Trimming left V 3 bases short and J 3 bases short, with 9 bases between. This CDR3 is built from 14 residues. Germline V gene data show CDR1 as SGHVS and CDR2 as FQNEAQ. The DNA for the CDR3 is TGTGCCAGCAGCTTTGCGGGGAACTACAATGAGCAGTTCTTC. It specifies CASSFAGNYNEQFF.

The chain combines TRBV15 with TRBJ2-1; the D is unclear. CDR1 and CDR2 (germline): LNHNV, YYDKDF (reference sequence). Trimming stripped 1 base from V and 7 bases from J, with 11 bases between. This CDR3 is built from 14 residues. The CDR3 DNA sequence: TGTGCCACCAGCAGAGGAGGCAGCCTAAATGAGCAGTTCTTC. Amino acid sequence: CATSRGGSLNEQFF.

This clonotype was picked up many times. The chain employs TRBV12-3 or TRBV12-4 and TRBJ2-6, with D maybe TRBD1 (6 bases). V lost 5 bases to trimming and J lost 2 bases, with 10 bases between them. This CDR3 comprises 15 residues. The chain's CDR3 is CASSGGVAGANVLTF. CDR3 nucleotides: TGTGCCAGCAGTGGGGGCGTTGCTGGGGCCAACGTCCTGACTTTC.

This clonotype has just a few counts. This chain uses TRBV5-1 with TRBJ2-1; TRBD1 or TRBD2 may be the D gene (6 bases each). The CDR3 totals 15 residues. V was cut by 3 bases and J by 8 bases, with 18 bases left in between. The V gene's germline CDR1 is SGHRS and CDR2 YFSETQ. CDR3 nucleotide sequence: TGCGCCAGCAGCTCCTCGCGGGACATAATCGATGAGCAGTTCTTC. It is translated as CASSSSRDIIDEQFF.

This clonotype occurred a few times. The chain recombines TRBV7-9 with TRBJ1-2; D call uncertain. Germline V gene data show CDR1 as SEHNR and CDR2 as FQNEAQ (reference sequence). V was clipped by 5 bases and J by 8 bases, with 15 bases between them. There are 13 residues in the CDR3. CDR3 sequence (DNA): TGTGCCAGCAGCCAGGACCCTCCCTGGGGCTACACCTTC. Residues: CASSQDPPWGYTF.

This clonotype was observed a few times. This CDR3 reads CASSLWDRDYEQYF. The CDR3 DNA sequence: TGCGCCAGCAGCTTGTGGGATCGGGACTACGAGCAGTACTTC. The chain couples TRBV5-1 to TRBJ2-7, with TRBD2 as a possible D gene (5 bases). Germline loops: CDR1 SGHRS, CDR2 YFSETQ. This CDR3 is built from 14 residues. Deletions cut 1 base from V and 3 bases from J, with 11 bases between.

This clonotype was observed a handful of times. The chain joins TRBV7-9 to TRBJ2-7; D is possibly TRBD2 (5 bases). Germline CDR1 reads SEHNR; CDR2 reads FQNEAQ (reference sequence). Trimming left V 5 bases short and J 3 bases short, with 14 bases between. The CDR3 has 14 amino acids. The DNA of the CDR3 is TGTGCCAGCAGCCCCCCAGCGACTATCTACGAGCAGTACTTC. This codes for CASSPPATIYEQYF.

The gene calls are TRBV7-9 and TRBJ1-1, with 8 bases aligning to TRBD1. Unmatched junction bases numbered 7, after V lost 1 base and J lost 12 bases. The CDR3 is made up of 13 amino acids. CDR1 and CDR2 (germline): SEHNR, FQNEAQ (reference sequence). The CDR3 coding sequence is TGTGCCAGCAGCTTAGTAGGCGGGACAGGAACTTTCTTT. Protein: CASSLVGGTGTFF.

The V gene is TRBV10-1, the J gene TRBJ2-7, with 11 bases identical to TRBD1. V lost 5 bases, J lost 2 bases, and 5 bases stayed unmatched. Germline assignment: CDR1 WNHNN and CDR2 SYGVQD (reference sequence). The CDR3 length is 15 residues. Written as DNA, the CDR3 is TGCGCCAGCAGTAGTGGACAGGGGGCAACCTACGAGCAGTACTTC. This encodes CASSSGQGATYEQYF.

This clonotype was seen repeatedly, ten times or more. This chain links TRBV5-4 with TRBJ2-5; a weak D match, TRBD2 (6 bases). The germline gives CDR1 SGHNT, CDR2 YYREEE (reference sequence). The V end was cut by 4 bases, the J end by 2 bases, with 15 bases between. There are 15 residues in the CDR3. CDR3 loop: CASSPGVWLQETQYF. The CDR3 DNA reads TGTGCCAGCAGCCCGGGGGTTTGGTTACAAGAGACCCAGTACTTC.